A selection of T cell receptor beta chains follows, all from one sample in a study of cytomegalovirus exposure and HLA in healthy donors. This table comes from immunoSEQ multiplex PCR, and its TCRdb copy is limited to in-frame clones, with some not included. There are about 160,000 clones in the sample; 79% occur only once, and roughly 6% lies in the top ten. The sample comprised PBMCs. Source of these receptors: a man between 50 and 59 years old in good health and CMV-seropositive. The CDR3 runs from the conserved cysteine through the conserved F or W. Fields, in order: D gene, J gene, clone size, V gene, CDR3 length, CDR3 DNA, CDR3 protein. The D gene is left open where the match is weak. Some rows mark clone size as missing; the rest say once, few, many or name a class of expanded clone.

d_gene: -
j_gene: TRBJ2-7
abundance: -
v_gene: TRBV10-3
len: 14
CDR3nt: TGTGCCATCAGTGTGGGACACGCGCCCTACGAGCAGTACTTC
CDR3aa: CAISVGHAPYEQYF

d_gene: -
j_gene: TRBJ2-7
abundance: -
v_gene: TRBV7-9
len: 13
CDR3nt: TGTGCCAGCAGCGAACGGGGGTGGTACGAGCAGTACTTC
CDR3aa: CASSERGWYEQYF

d_gene: TRBD2
j_gene: TRBJ2-7
abundance: -
v_gene: TRBV6-5
len: 12
CDR3nt: TGTGCAAGCGCTCGACTAGCGGGAATATGGTACTTC
CDR3aa: CASARLAGIWYF

d_gene: -
j_gene: TRBJ2-2
abundance: -
v_gene: TRBV21-1
len: 16
CDR3nt: TGTGCCAGCTACCAACCACGCACAACAAACACCGGGGAGCTGTTTTTT
CDR3aa: CASYQPRTTNTGELFF

d_gene: -
j_gene: TRBJ2-7
abundance: few
v_gene: TRBV13
len: 14
CDR3nt: TGTGCCAGCAGCTTAGGCCGGTTAACCTACGAGCAGTACTTC
CDR3aa: CASSLGRLTYEQYF

d_gene: -
j_gene: TRBJ2-7
abundance: few
v_gene: TRBV2
len: 12
CDR3nt: TGTGCCAGCAGTGAACAGTCCTACGAGCAGTACTTC
CDR3aa: CASSEQSYEQYF

d_gene: TRBD2
j_gene: TRBJ2-1
abundance: -
v_gene: TRBV27
len: 18
CDR3nt: TGTGCCAGCAGTTTGCGTCTAGCGGGAGGTTCGCCCTACAATGAGCAGTTCTTC
CDR3aa: CASSLRLAGGSPYNEQFF

d_gene: -
j_gene: TRBJ2-1
abundance: -
v_gene: TRBV5-1
len: 14
CDR3nt: TGCGCCAGCAACAGGATGAACTCCTACAATGAGCAGTTCTTC
CDR3aa: CASNRMNSYNEQFF

d_gene: TRBD2
j_gene: TRBJ2-7
abundance: -
v_gene: TRBV19
len: 15
CDR3nt: TGTGCCAGTAGTATAAGGCTAGCGGTATACTACGAGCAGTACTTC
CDR3aa: CASSIRLAVYYEQYF

d_gene: -
j_gene: TRBJ2-7
abundance: once
v_gene: TRBV5-1
len: 14
CDR3nt: TGCGCCAGCAGCTTGGAGGGGCAGGGCGACGAGCAGTACTTC
CDR3aa: CASSLEGQGDEQYF

d_gene: -
j_gene: TRBJ1-2
abundance: -
v_gene: TRBV28
len: 10
CDR3nt: TGTGCCAGCAGTCGCTATGGCTACACCTTC
CDR3aa: CASSRYGYTF

d_gene: -
j_gene: TRBJ2-7
abundance: -
v_gene: TRBV5-6
len: 15
CDR3nt: TGTGCCAGCAGGGGGGAAACAGGGAACTCCTACGAGCAGTACTTC
CDR3aa: CASRGETGNSYEQYF

d_gene: -
j_gene: TRBJ1-2
abundance: -
v_gene: TRBV4-1
len: 17
CDR3nt: TGCGCCAGCAGCCAAGATTACGGGGGGCCTACTAACTATGGCTACACCTTC
CDR3aa: CASSQDYGGPTNYGYTF

d_gene: -
j_gene: TRBJ2-1
abundance: few
v_gene: TRBV7-9
len: 14
CDR3nt: TGTGCCAGCAGCCCCGGGACTGGGATGCGTGAGCAGTTCTTC
CDR3aa: CASSPGTGMREQFF

d_gene: -
j_gene: TRBJ1-5
abundance: once
v_gene: TRBV27
len: 14
CDR3nt: TGTGCCAGCAGAACAGGGTTAAGCAATCAGCCCCAGCATTTT
CDR3aa: CASRTGLSNQPQHF

d_gene: -
j_gene: TRBJ1-4
abundance: -
v_gene: TRBV5-4
len: 16
CDR3nt: TGTGCCAGCAGCAAAAAACAGGGACCAAGGGATGAAAAACTGTTTTTT
CDR3aa: CASSKKQGPRDEKLFF

d_gene: -
j_gene: TRBJ1-2
abundance: -
v_gene: TRBV13
len: 13
CDR3nt: TGTGCCAGCAGCTTAGGACAGGGAAAAGGCTACACCTTC
CDR3aa: CASSLGQGKGYTF

d_gene: -
j_gene: TRBJ2-2
abundance: few
v_gene: TRBV18
len: 14
CDR3nt: TGTGCCAGCTCACTCGGGTGGAACACCGGGGAGCTGTTTTTT
CDR3aa: CASSLGWNTGELFF

d_gene: TRBD1
j_gene: TRBJ1-1
abundance: few
v_gene: TRBV27
len: 18
CDR3nt: TGTGCCAGCAGTTTATCACCCTTTGTGACAGGGATGAACACTGAAGCTTTCTTT
CDR3aa: CASSLSPFVTGMNTEAFF

d_gene: -
j_gene: TRBJ2-7
abundance: -
v_gene: TRBV9
len: 14
CDR3nt: TGTGCCAGCAGCGCCGGTGGACGGGTTAAACAGGGGTACTTC
CDR3aa: CASSAGGRVKQGYF

d_gene: -
j_gene: TRBJ1-2
abundance: -
v_gene: TRBV7-9
len: 15
CDR3nt: TGTGCCAGCAGCCGGGATGGGATCCAGGGGCATGGCTACACCTTC
CDR3aa: CASSRDGIQGHGYTF

d_gene: -
j_gene: TRBJ2-3
abundance: -
v_gene: TRBV4-2
len: 12
CDR3nt: TGTGCCAGCAGCCAAGATAAAGATACGCAGTATTTT
CDR3aa: CASSQDKDTQYF

d_gene: -
j_gene: TRBJ2-1
abundance: -
v_gene: TRBV9
len: 14
CDR3nt: TGTGCCAGCAGCGCAGCCCCGACTTACAATGAGCAGTTCTTC
CDR3aa: CASSAAPTYNEQFF

d_gene: TRBD2
j_gene: TRBJ2-7
abundance: few
v_gene: TRBV6-6
len: 16
CDR3nt: TGTGCCAGCAGTAGCCCGGGACTAGCGGGGTCCTACGAGCAGTACTTC
CDR3aa: CASSSPGLAGSYEQYF

d_gene: -
j_gene: TRBJ2-5
abundance: -
v_gene: TRBV4-1
len: 15
CDR3nt: TGCGCCAGCAGCCAAGGGGAGACCTACCAAGAGACCCAGTACTTC
CDR3aa: CASSQGETYQETQYF